A single T cell receptor beta chain is shown here with its context. Its antigen remains unidentified. The data originate from a study of monozygotic twins with cystic fibrosis. Whole-study results and caveats: In 13 of 16 pairs, V gene usage was closest to the co-twin's. Nucleotide-identical clonotype sharing was significantly higher within monozygotic CF twin pairs than between unrelated CF individuals. The repertoire was suggested to be naive-dominated, clonality median about 0.0095. Shared CDR3 numbers were not associated with age, concordance or severity.

Some clones are missing from TCRdb's copy, which holds only in-frame ones; the method was immunoSEQ multiplex PCR. This repertoire shows some 26,000 clones, 85% to 95% found once; its top ten account for 0.25% to 0.35%. Germline V lookup: CDR1 MNHEY, CDR2 SVGAGI. The J segment lost 8 bases and the V segment lost 5 bases, leaving 4 bases of the junction unmatched. The CDR3 loop spans 14 amino acids. V gene TRBV6-5 combines with J gene TRBJ1-4; 11 nucleotides match TRBD1. The sample comprised blood. This receptor was taken from a girl aged 2 to 10 with cystic fibrosis. CDR3 sequence reads: CASSPGQGGEKLFF. The CDR3 nucleotides read TGTGCCAGCAGTCCGGGACAGGGGGGCGAAAAACTGTTTTTT.